Given below is one TCR beta chain in context. Its antigen is currently unknown. Germline values: CDR1 KGHDR, CDR2 SFDVKD. The CDR3 length is 12 residues. Trimming stripped 9 bases from V and 7 bases from J, with 15 bases between. Documented treatment: around 19 received Ad26.COV2.S at low or high dose, single or two shots; about 5 received placebo; per-sample allocation not given. Day 63 following the first vaccine or placebo injection was when the samples were taken. An adult aged 18-55 years in Boston served as the donor. Ad26 vector vaccine expressed Wuhan-strain SARS-CoV-2 spike. Measured with immunoSEQ multiplex PCR; TCRdb has only the in-frame clones, and not every one. The sample has approximately 450,000 clones; about 93% are singletons. This sample is drawn from a study of Ad26.COV2.S vaccination and SARS-CoV-2 variants. Study in general: Participants got Ad26.COV2.S intramuscularly, once or twice 56 days apart. Study results and caveats: People given the vaccine had a wider spike-specific TCR breadth than placebo recipients did.

The origin of this receptor is a person aged 18-60 years who received the Ad26.COV2.S COVID-19 vaccine or a placebo. This sample comprised peripheral blood, obtained in a trial of Ad26.COV2.S vaccine versus placebo. This sequence joins TRBV24-1 and TRBJ2-7, with a weak D call TRBD2 (5 bases). The DNA for the CDR3 is TGTGCCACCGAGGATACTACTAGGGAGCAGTACTTC. It codes for CATEDTTREQYF.